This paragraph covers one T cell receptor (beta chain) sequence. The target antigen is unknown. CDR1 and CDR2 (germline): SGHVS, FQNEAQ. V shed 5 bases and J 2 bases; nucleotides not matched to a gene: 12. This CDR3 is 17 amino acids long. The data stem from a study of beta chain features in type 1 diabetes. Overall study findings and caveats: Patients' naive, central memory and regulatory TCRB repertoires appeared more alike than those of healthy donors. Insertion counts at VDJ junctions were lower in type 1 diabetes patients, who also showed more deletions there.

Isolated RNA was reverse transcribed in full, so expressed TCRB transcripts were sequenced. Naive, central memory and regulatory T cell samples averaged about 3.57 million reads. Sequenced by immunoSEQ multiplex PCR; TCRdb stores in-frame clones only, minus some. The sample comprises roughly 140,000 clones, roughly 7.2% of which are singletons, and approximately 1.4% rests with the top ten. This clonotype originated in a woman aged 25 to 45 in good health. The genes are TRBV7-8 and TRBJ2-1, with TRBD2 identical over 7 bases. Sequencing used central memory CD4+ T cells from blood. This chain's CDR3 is CASSPRLARGPYNEQFF. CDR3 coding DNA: TGTGCCAGCAGCCCTCGACTAGCCCGAGGCCCCTACAATGAGCAGTTCTTC. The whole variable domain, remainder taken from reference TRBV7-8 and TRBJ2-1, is GAGVSQSPRYKVAKRGQDVALRCDPISGHVSLFWYQQALGQGPEFLTYFQNEAQLDKSGLPSDRFFAERPEGSVSTLKIQRTQQEDSAVYLCASSPRLARGPYNEQFFGPGTRLTVL.